A single sample gave rise to the 5 T cell receptor beta chains below, sequenced in a study of control samples from healthy donors and cancer patients. Method: immunoSEQ multiplex PCR; TCRdb's copy keeps in-frame clones and lacks some. The table includes roughly 170,000 clones, around 93% detected once. What was sequenced was blood. The receptors stem from a man aged 18 to 35 in good health.

This chain connects TRBV5-4 to TRBJ2-7; D possibly matches TRBD1 or TRBD2 (5 bases each). This CDR3 has 14 amino acids. Germline values: CDR1 SGHNT, CDR2 YYREEE (reference sequence). V lost 1 base and J 5 bases, leaving 13 bases between the germline ends. The CDR3 DNA reads as TGTGCCAGCAGCTTGCTTCCGGGGCGGAACGAGCAGTACTTC. This gives the protein CASSLLPGRNEQYF. The full variable domain, in which reference TRBV5-4 and TRBJ2-7 provide the parts outside the CDR3, is ETGVTQSPTHLIKTRGQQVTLRCSSQSGHNTVSWYQQALGQGPQFIFQYYREEENGRGNFPPRFSGLQFPNYSSELNVNALELDDSALYLCASSLLPGRNEQYFGPGTRLTVT.

The chain links TRBV2 to TRBJ1-1; tentatively, D is TRBD1 (5 bases). The germline V gene has CDR1 SNHLY and CDR2 FYNNEI. Trimming left V 6 bases short and J 1 base short, with 15 bases between. This CDR3 is 15 amino acids long. For the CDR3, the DNA is TGTGCCAGCAGAGGGGCGGGGTTTAAGAACACTGAAGCTTTCTTT. It specifies CASRGAGFKNTEAFF.

V and J are TRBV19 and TRBJ2-2; a possible D gene is TRBD1 (5 bases). Trimming cost V 6 bases and J 4 bases, with 12 bases left between them. The CDR3 totals 14 residues. Germline CDR1 is LNHDA and CDR2 is SQIVND (reference sequence). The CDR3 region has the DNA TGTGCCAGTAGCACAGGCTCGAGCACCGGGGAGCTGTTTTTT. Residues: CASSTGSSTGELFF. The full variable domain, rest sourced from reference TRBV19 and TRBJ2-2, is DGGITQSPKYLFRKEGQNVTLSCEQNLNHDAMYWYRQDPGQGLRLIYYSQIVNDFQKGDIAEGYSVSREKKESFPLTVTSAQKNPTAFYLCASSTGSSTGELFFGEGSRLTVL.

The chain has TRBV30 and TRBJ2-1, with TRBD2 matching over 10 bases. V dropped 4 bases and J dropped 6; count of bases not matched to a gene: 9. The CDR3 totals 15 residues. Germline lookup yields CDR1 GTSNPN and CDR2 SVGIG (reference sequence). The CDR3 spells CAWIQERGGLNEQFF. The CDR3 coding sequence is TGTGCCTGGATCCAGGAGCGGGGGGGCCTCAATGAGCAGTTCTTC.

The table lists this clone with a count of one. The V gene is TRBV7-8, the J gene TRBJ2-7; 8 nucleotides align to TRBD2. The V gene end was trimmed by 6 bases and the J gene end by 0 bases; junction bases not matched to a gene: 7. The CDR3 contains 15 residues. The germline gives CDR1 SGHVS, CDR2 FQNEAQ. The CDR3 protein is CASSPERGTSYEQYF. As DNA, the CDR3 is TGTGCCAGCAGTCCCGAGCGGGGGACCTCCTACGAGCAGTACTTC.